Shown below are 24 T cell receptor beta chains from a single sample sequenced in a study of blood T cell repertoires in COVID-19. Profiling relied on immunoSEQ multiplex PCR, and the TCRdb table lists in-frame clones only, not all of them. The sample lists 390,000 or so clones, approximately 88% occurring once. The material sequenced was peripheral blood. All receptors derive from a woman younger than 45 with COVID-19, enrolled during active disease.

The sample holds a few counts of this clone. The CDR3 DNA sequence: TGTGCCAGCAGCGTAGATGGGAGGAGCACTGAAGCTTTCTTT. It is translated as CASSVDGRSTEAFF. J is TRBJ1-1 and V is TRBV9; D call uncertain. The CDR3 is 14 amino acids. In germline, CDR1 is SGDLS, CDR2 YYNGEE. Trimming pared 0 bases from V and 4 bases from J, leaving 10 bases between.

V usage is TRBV28 and J usage is TRBJ2-6; D might be TRBD1 (7 bases). This CDR3 spans 15 amino acids. Germline lookup yields CDR1 MDHEN and CDR2 SYDVKM. V lost 4 bases and J lost 12, with 19 bases in between. CDR3: CASSSPRGARPVLTF. The DNA of the CDR3 is TGTGCCAGCAGTTCCCCCAGGGGGGCGAGGCCCGTCCTGACTTTC.

V usage is TRBV11-2 and J usage is TRBJ1-1, with 9 bases fitting TRBD1. Germline values: CDR1 SGHAT, CDR2 FQNNGV. This CDR3 region has 16 residues. Germline trimming cut 3 bases from V and 0 bases from J; bases unmatched to any gene: 5. CDR3 loop: CASSLTGQGMNTEAFF. DNA of the CDR3: TGTGCCAGCAGCTTGACGGGACAGGGAATGAACACTGAAGCTTTCTTT.

The chain has TRBV7-2 and TRBJ2-7; 8 nucleotides match TRBD1. The CDR3 extends over 14 amino acids. V gave up 4 bases and J gave up 2 bases; unmatched junction bases: 4. Germline V lookup: CDR1 SGHTA, CDR2 FQGNSA. The CDR3 protein is CASSSDRGTYEQYF. CDR3 sequence (DNA): TGTGCCAGCAGCTCTGACAGGGGAACCTACGAGCAGTACTTC.

This chain links TRBV5-8 with TRBJ2-7; 12 bases are a match to TRBD2. Germline V gene lookup returns CDR1 SGHTS and CDR2 YDEGEE. CDR3 size: 18 residues. After removal of 4 bases from V and 4 bases from J, the junction contained 15 bases not matched to a gene. CDR3 sequence: CASSTSSGRAGRLYEQYV. CDR3 sequence (DNA): TGTGCCAGCAGCACCTCTAGCGGGAGGGCCGGCCGATTATACGAGCAGTACGTC.

The chain carries TRBV7-9 and TRBJ1-2; D might be TRBD1 (6 bases). The germline gives CDR1 SEHNR, CDR2 FQNEAQ (reference sequence). The CDR3 is 13 amino acids. V gave up 5 bases and J gave up 7 bases, with 14 bases separating them. CDR3 loop: CASSQVGGAGYTF. In DNA, the CDR3 is TGTGCCAGCAGCCAGGTTGGGGGGGCTGGCTACACCTTC.

J is TRBJ2-1 and V is TRBV4-2, with TRBD2 matching 7 bases. V gave up 0 bases and J gave up 4 bases; unmatched junction bases: 6. This CDR3 contains 16 residues. Germline CDR1 LGHNA, CDR2 YNFKEQ. The CDR3 loop reads CASSQDRGGGYNEQFF. CDR3 nucleotide sequence: TGTGCCAGCAGCCAAGATAGGGGCGGGGGTTACAATGAGCAGTTCTTC.

The V gene is TRBV10-1, the J gene TRBJ2-1, with a possible D match to TRBD2 (6 bases). CDR3 length: 14 amino acids. The germline V and J ends were trimmed by 6 bases and 8 bases, with 17 bases remaining between them. CDR1 is WNHNN, CDR2 SYGVQD, per germline (reference sequence). CDR3 sequence: CASSAGLLGYEQFF. CDR3 DNA: TGCGCCAGCAGCGCGGGACTCCTAGGTTATGAGCAGTTCTTC.

The chain joins TRBV7-9 to TRBJ1-5, with a weak D call TRBD1 (5 bases). V lost 3 bases and J lost 7, with 13 bases in between. This CDR3 contains 14 residues. The germline gives CDR1 SEHNR, CDR2 FQNEAQ (reference sequence). The chain's CDR3 is CASSFSGFQQPQHF. The CDR3 bases are TGTGCCAGCAGCTTCTCAGGGTTCCAACAGCCCCAGCATTTT.

V gene TRBV6-5 combines with J gene TRBJ2-7; 7 nucleotides align to TRBD1. There are 13 residues in the CDR3. Germline V lookup: CDR1 MNHEY, CDR2 SVGAGI. Trimming removed 6 bases from V and 2 bases from J; junction bases left unmatched: 4. The CDR3 sequence is CASRRGPAYEQYF. The CDR3 region has the DNA TGTGCCAGCAGGAGGGGGCCGGCCTACGAGCAGTACTTC.

This clone was seen a single time. The CDR3 bases are TGTGCCTCCCGGACAGCTAACTATGGCTACACCTTC. It translates to CASRTANYGYTF. The chain links TRBV28 to TRBJ1-2; tentative D call: TRBD1 (6 bases). Between the trimmed V and J ends, which lost 11 bases and 0 bases, there was a span of 10 bases. This CDR3 spans 12 amino acids. Germline CDR1 is MDHEN and CDR2 is SYDVKM.

This clone came up once. V gene TRBV6-6 combines with J gene TRBJ2-1; 9 bases map to TRBD2. CDR1 MNHNY and CDR2 SVGAGI come from the germline V gene (reference sequence). V dropped 6 bases and J dropped 3; count of bases not matched to a gene: 6. The CDR3 has 15 residues. CDR3 sequence reads: CASRWQAGGYNEQFF. The CDR3 region has the DNA TGTGCCAGCAGGTGGCAAGCGGGGGGCTACAATGAGCAGTTCTTC.

This clone has a handful of counts. V and J are TRBV10-1 and TRBJ1-5, with a possible D match to TRBD1 (6 bases). The germline gives CDR1 WNHNN, CDR2 SYGVQD (reference sequence). The V gene lost 4 bases and the J gene lost 7 bases, with 17 bases spanning the gap. CDR3 length equals 15 residues. This CDR3 is CASSARGGGLQPQHF. DNA for the CDR3: TGCGCCAGCAGTGCAAGGGGCGGGGGCCTACAGCCCCAGCATTTT.

In its sample, this clone was seen once. The V and J genes are TRBV11-2 and TRBJ2-7; D is possibly TRBD2 (6 bases). Germline V gives CDR1 SGHAT, CDR2 FQNNGV. V lost 5 bases, J lost 0 bases, and 26 bases lay in between. The CDR3 loop spans 19 amino acids. CDR3 protein: CASSKTVALNRGTSYEQYF. The CDR3 DNA follows: TGTGCCAGCAGCAAAACTGTTGCACTCAATCGGGGGACCTCCTACGAGCAGTACTTC.

CDR3 sequence (DNA): TGTGCCAGCAGCTTTCAGGTTTTGAGGGGGACTGAAGCTTTCTTT. The encoded protein is CASSFQVLRGTEAFF. The V gene is TRBV5-8, the J gene TRBJ1-1; D perhaps matches TRBD1 (6 bases). V was clipped by 2 bases and J by 5 bases, with 16 bases between them. From germline, CDR1 is SGHTS and CDR2 YDEGEE. The CDR3 length is 15 residues. The variable domain in full, completed from reference TRBV5-8 and TRBJ1-1, reads EAGVTQSPTHLIKTRGQQATLRCSPISGHTSVYWYQQALGLGLQFLLWYDEGEERNRGNFPPRFSGRQFPNYSSELNVNALELEDSALYLCASSFQVLRGTEAFFGQGTRLTVV.

This clone was counted a single time. The chain carries TRBV29-1 and TRBJ1-2; D is ambiguous. Germline values: CDR1 SQVTM, CDR2 ANQGSEA. The CDR3 consists of 14 residues. Trimming took off 2 bases at V and 6 bases at J, with 16 bases between the two ends. The CDR3 DNA is TGCAGCGTTGAATGGGCCTCGGGAGGTAATGGCTACACCTTC. Protein sequence: CSVEWASGGNGYTF.

CDR3 protein: CASSLQGRTETQYF. Here the CDR3 DNA reads TGTGCCAGTAGTCTACAGGGAAGGACAGAGACCCAGTACTTC. The chain joins TRBV19 to TRBJ2-5; D perhaps matches TRBD1 (6 bases). V lost 5 bases to trimming and J lost 4 bases, with 14 bases between them. This CDR3 is 14 amino acids long. Germline V gene data show CDR1 as LNHDA and CDR2 as SQIVND (reference sequence).

V gene TRBV10-3 combines with J gene TRBJ1-1, with 8 bases lining up with TRBD1. CDR1 and CDR2 from the germline V gene are ENHRY and SYGVKD. The CDR3 loop spans 15 amino acids. Trimming cost V 3 bases and J 4 bases; bases outside gene matches: 7. DNA of the CDR3: TGTGCCATCAGTGACCAGGGGGCTGGAGGCACTGAAGCTTTCTTT. Its protein is CAISDQGAGGTEAFF.

V usage is TRBV3-1 (or the pseudogene TRBV3-2) and J usage is TRBJ2-3, with D unresolved. V lost 0 bases to trimming and J lost 0 bases, with 10 bases between them. The CDR3 is made up of 16 amino acids. From germline, CDR1 is LGHDT and CDR2 YNNKEL (reference sequence). The CDR3 spells CASSQDPSASTDTQYF. CDR3 bases: TGTGCCAGCAGCCAAGACCCAAGCGCTAGCACAGATACGCAGTATTTT.

The V call is TRBV3-1 (or the pseudogene TRBV3-2), the J call TRBJ2-3, with 10 positions matching TRBD2. CDR1 is LGHDT, CDR2 YNNKEL, per germline (reference sequence). The V and J ends lost 5 bases and 6 bases, in that order; junction bases with no gene match: 11. The CDR3 consists of 16 residues. The CDR3 DNA follows: TGTGCCAGCAGCTCAGAGGTCCTAGCGGGGGCGGATACGCAGTATTTT. Amino acids: CASSSEVLAGADTQYF.

V usage is TRBV4-2 and J usage is TRBJ1-1; 9 bases map to TRBD1. Germline V gene data show CDR1 as LGHNA and CDR2 as YNFKEQ. The CDR3 spans 15 residues. With V trimmed by 4 bases and J by 4 bases, 7 bases remained unmatched. CDR3 sequence (DNA): TGTGCCAGCAGCCTTGACCCGGGACAGGGCACTGAAGCTTTCTTT. It yields the protein CASSLDPGQGTEAFF.

Here the CDR3 reads CASDQTGLETTGELFF. As DNA, the CDR3 is TGCGCCAGCGACCAGACAGGGCTTGAAACCACCGGGGAGCTGTTTTTT. The J gene is TRBJ2-2, the V gene TRBV5-1; 7 nucleotides align to TRBD1. After removal of 7 bases from V and 4 bases from J, the junction contained 13 bases not matched to a gene. CDR3 length: 16 amino acids. Per germline, CDR1 SGHRS and CDR2 YFSETQ.

The V call is TRBV7-8, the J call TRBJ1-5; 9 nucleotides agree with TRBD1. This CDR3 contains 17 residues. V shed 5 bases and J 0 bases; nucleotides not matched to a gene: 8. Looked up from germline, CDR1 is SGHVS and CDR2 is FQNEAQ. CDR3 DNA: TGTGCCAGCAGCCCGGGGACAGGGCCGAATAGCAATCAGCCCCAGCATTTT. This encodes CASSPGTGPNSNQPQHF.

The chain employs TRBV15 and TRBJ1-1; TRBD1 matches 7 bases. The CDR3 consists of 18 residues. Germline V gene data show CDR1 as LNHNV and CDR2 as YYDKDF (reference sequence). Germline trimming cut 0 bases from V and 0 bases from J; bases unmatched to any gene: 10. CDR3 bases: TGTGCCACCAGCAGAGATAAGTGGACAGGTGGATTGAACACTGAAGCTTTCTTT. Translating it yields CATSRDKWTGGLNTEAFF. The entire variable domain, with the rest obtained from reference TRBV15 and TRBJ1-1, is as follows: DAMVIQNPRYQVTQFGKPVTLSCSQTLNHNVMYWYQQKSSQAPKLLFHYYDKDFNNEADTPDNFQSRRPNTSFCFLDIRSPGLGDTAMYLCATSRDKWTGGLNTEAFFGQGTRLTVV.